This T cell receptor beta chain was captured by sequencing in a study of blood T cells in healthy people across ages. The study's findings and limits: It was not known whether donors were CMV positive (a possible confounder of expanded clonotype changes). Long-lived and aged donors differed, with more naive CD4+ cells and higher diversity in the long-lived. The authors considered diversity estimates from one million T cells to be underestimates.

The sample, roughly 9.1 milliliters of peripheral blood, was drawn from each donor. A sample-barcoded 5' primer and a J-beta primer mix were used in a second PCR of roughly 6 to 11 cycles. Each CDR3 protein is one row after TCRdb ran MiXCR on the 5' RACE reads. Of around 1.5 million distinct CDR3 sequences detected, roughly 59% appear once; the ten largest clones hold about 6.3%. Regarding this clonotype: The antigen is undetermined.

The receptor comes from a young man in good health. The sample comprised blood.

CDR3 residues: CATSRDEGPLSGANVLTF. CDR3 bases: TGTGCCACCAGCAGAGATGAGGGTCCTCTCTCTGGGGCCAACGTCCTGACTTTC. The chain links TRBV15 to TRBJ2-6; D is perhaps TRBD2 (5 bases). CDR3 length equals 18 residues. CDR1 and CDR2 from the germline V gene are LNHNV and YYDKDF (reference sequence). The germline V and J ends were trimmed by 0 bases and 0 bases, with 12 bases remaining between them.